This T cell receptor beta chain originates from a study of blood T cell repertoires in COVID-19. Turning to the study itself: T cells, B-cell-depleted T cells, or PBMCs provided the cDNA or gDNA that served as material.

The sample holds one count of this clone. How the authors handled the data: Amplification of reference gene primers provided the estimated nucleated cell counts. The method was immunoSEQ multiplex PCR; TCRdb's version includes in-frame clones alone and lacks a portion of them. V and J calls and clone size are given by that table; D and trimming were obtained from the DNA. Altogether 350,000 or so clones are present, roughly nine tenths being singletons, with the ten largest covering 3% to 4.5%. Germline lookup yields CDR1 LNHNV and CDR2 YYDKDF (reference sequence). The length of the CDR3 is 16 residues. Losses at the gene ends were 0 bases for V and 5 bases for J; bases not matched to a gene: 8.

The sequence was obtained from a woman aged 60-75 years with COVID-19, enrolled during active disease. The genes are TRBV15 and TRBJ2-5, with 8 bases identical to TRBD1. The specimen sequenced was peripheral blood. Here the CDR3 reads CATSREGTGSVETQYF. CDR3 in DNA: TGTGCCACCAGCAGAGAAGGGACAGGTTCGGTGGAGACCCAGTACTTC.